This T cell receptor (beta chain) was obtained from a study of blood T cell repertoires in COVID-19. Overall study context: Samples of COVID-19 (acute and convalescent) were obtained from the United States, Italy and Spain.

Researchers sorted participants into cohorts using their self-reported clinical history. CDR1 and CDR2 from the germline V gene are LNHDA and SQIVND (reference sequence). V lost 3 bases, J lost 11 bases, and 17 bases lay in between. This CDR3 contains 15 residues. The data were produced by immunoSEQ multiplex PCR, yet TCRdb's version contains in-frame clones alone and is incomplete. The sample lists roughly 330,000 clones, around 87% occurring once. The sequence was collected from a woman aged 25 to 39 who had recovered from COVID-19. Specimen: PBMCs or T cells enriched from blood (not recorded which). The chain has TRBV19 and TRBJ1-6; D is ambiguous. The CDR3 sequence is CASSIFTEGHPPLHF. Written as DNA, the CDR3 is TGTGCCAGTAGTATCTTCACGGAGGGTCATCCACCCCTCCACTTT.